Here is one T cell receptor beta chain with its context. Antigen: not known. PCR primers comprised 60 Vbeta and 13 Jbeta primers. Profiled with immunoSEQ multiplex PCR; TCRdb holds only in-frame clones, not every one. Here the sample spans approximately 180,000 clones, approximately 81% being singletons. The data are from a study of cytomegalovirus exposure and HLA in healthy donors. In the study overall: Ancestry clustering placed 70% to 90% of 350 to 500 genotyped donors in the Caucasian-associated cluster.

The CDR3 runs 23 residues. V lost 4 bases to trimming and J lost 3 bases; unmatched junction nucleotides: 33. The germline gives CDR1 SNHLY, CDR2 FYNNEI. General study points: Reports showed the classifier diagnosing cytomegalovirus status with high specificity and sensitivity. Specificity for CMV antigens was confirmed in vitro for a few of the CMV-associated chains.

Participants comprised healthy donors of bone marrow. The sequence was obtained from a woman in her twenties or thirties in good health and CMV-seronegative. The sequenced material came from PBMCs. The J gene is TRBJ2-7, the V gene TRBV2; 7 bases match TRBD1. CDR3 region: CASSGQTGRPPSRERNYYYEQYF. In DNA form, the CDR3 reads TGTGCCAGCAGTGGCCAGACAGGGCGACCCCCGAGCAGGGAGAGAAACTACTACTACGAGCAGTACTTC.